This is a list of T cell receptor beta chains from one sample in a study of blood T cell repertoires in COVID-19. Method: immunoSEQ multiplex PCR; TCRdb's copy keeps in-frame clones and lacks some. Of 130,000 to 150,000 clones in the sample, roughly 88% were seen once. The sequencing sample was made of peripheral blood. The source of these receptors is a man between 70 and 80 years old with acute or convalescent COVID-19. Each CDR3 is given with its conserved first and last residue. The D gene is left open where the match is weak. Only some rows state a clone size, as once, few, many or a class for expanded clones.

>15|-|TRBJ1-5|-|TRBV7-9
TGTGCCAGCAGCTTGGACGGGAAAAGTAATCAGCCCCAGCATTTT
CASSLDGKSNQPQHF
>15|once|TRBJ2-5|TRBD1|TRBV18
TGTGCCAGCTCAACTACCATAGGGACAGAAGAGACCCAGTACTTC
CASSTTIGTEETQYF
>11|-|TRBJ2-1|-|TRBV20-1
TGCAGTGCTAGGGGAGTTAGTGAGCAGTTCTTC
CSARGVSEQFF
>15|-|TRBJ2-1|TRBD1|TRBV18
TGTGCCAGCTCACCAAGTTCTAACAGGGGTAATGAGCAGTTCTTC
CASSPSSNRGNEQFF
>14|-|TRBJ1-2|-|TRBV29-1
TGCAGCGTTGGGAACGGGGAGGGGCCAGTTGGCTACACCTTC
CSVGNGEGPVGYTF
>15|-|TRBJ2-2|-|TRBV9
TGTGCCAGCAGCGTGGCGGGAAGCAACACCGGGGAGCTGTTTTTT
CASSVAGSNTGELFF
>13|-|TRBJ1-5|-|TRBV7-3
TGTGCCAGCAGCTTAATGGGGGGGCCCCCCCAGCATTTT
CASSLMGGPPQHF
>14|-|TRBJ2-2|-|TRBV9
TGTGCCAGCAGCGTGGGTGGAGGACCCGGGGAGCTGTTTTTT
CASSVGGGPGELFF
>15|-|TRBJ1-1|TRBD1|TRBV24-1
TGTGCCACCAGCCCACAGGGGCAGAGGGACACTGAAGCTTTCTTT
CATSPQGQRDTEAFF
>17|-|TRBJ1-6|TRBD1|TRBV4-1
TGCGCCAGCAGCCAGGGACAGGGTGGGAGGAGTGGTTCACCCCTCCACTTT
CASSQGQGGRSGSPLHF
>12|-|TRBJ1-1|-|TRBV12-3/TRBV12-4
TGTGCCAGCAGCTCCTTTCGGGTCAAAGCTTTCTTT
CASSSFRVKAFF
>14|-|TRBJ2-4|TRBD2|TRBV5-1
TGCGCCAGCAGCTTCCGGGGGGGCGAAAACATTCAGTACTTC
CASSFRGGENIQYF
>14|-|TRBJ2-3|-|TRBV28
TGTGCCAGCAGTTCCGGAGGGCCGACGGATACGCAGTATTTT
CASSSGGPTDTQYF
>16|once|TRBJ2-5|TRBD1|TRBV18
TGTGCCAGCTCACCAGCGGGACAGGGGGTCTTCGAGACCCAGTACTTC
CASSPAGQGVFETQYF
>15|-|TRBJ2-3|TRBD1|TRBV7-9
TGTGCCAGCAGCTTAGGGGACAGGGTTGCAGATACGCAGTATTTT
CASSLGDRVADTQYF
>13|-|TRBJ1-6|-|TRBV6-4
TGTGCCAGCAGTGGTGGTAGGGGTGCAGCCCTCCACTTT
CASSGGRGAALHF
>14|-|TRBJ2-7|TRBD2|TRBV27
TGTGCCAGCAGTTTGACTAGCGCCTCCTACGAGCAGTACTTC
CASSLTSASYEQYF
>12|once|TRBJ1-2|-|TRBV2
TGTGCCAGCACGTATCAAAAGGAGGGCTACACCTTC
CASTYQKEGYTF
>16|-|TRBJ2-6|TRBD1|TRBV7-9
TGTGCCAGCAGCTCCGGGACAGGGTCTGGGGCCAACGTCCTGACTTTC
CASSSGTGSGANVLTF
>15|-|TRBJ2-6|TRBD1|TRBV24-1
TGTGCCACCAGCGAGGGGGCGCAGGGGGCCAACGTCCTGACTTTC
CATSEGAQGANVLTF
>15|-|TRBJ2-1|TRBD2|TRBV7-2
TGTGCCAGCAGCCCGACCAGCGGGGACTACAATGAGCAGTTCTTC
CASSPTSGDYNEQFF
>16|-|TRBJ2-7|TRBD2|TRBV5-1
TGCGCCAGCAGCTTGGAGGGGGCTAGCGGGAGGGCCGGGCAGTACTTC
CASSLEGASGRAGQYF
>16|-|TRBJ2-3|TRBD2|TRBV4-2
TGTGCCAGCAGCCAAGCCAAGCGGGGGGCTGGAGATACGCAGTATTTT
CASSQAKRGAGDTQYF
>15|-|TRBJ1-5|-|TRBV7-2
TGTGCCAGCAGCTTAGTCTCAGGGGGCAATCAGCCCCAGCATTTT
CASSLVSGGNQPQHF
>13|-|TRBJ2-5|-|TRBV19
TGTGCCAGTAGTCCCAGGTACCAAGAGACCCAGTACTTC
CASSPRYQETQYF
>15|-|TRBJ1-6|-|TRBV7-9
TGTGCCAGCAGCTTAGTAGGGCAGGGAGGATCACCCCTCCACTTT
CASSLVGQGGSPLHF
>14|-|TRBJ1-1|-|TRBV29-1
TGCAGCGCCCCCTTCGGGGATGGAAACACTGAAGCTTTCTTT
CSAPFGDGNTEAFF
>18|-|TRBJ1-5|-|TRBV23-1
TGCGCCAGCACCCCCCCCCGTATACCGGGGGGGCCCAATCAGCCCCAGCATTTT
CASTPPRIPGGPNQPQHF
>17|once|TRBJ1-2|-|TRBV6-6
TGTGCCAGCAGTCCGATATTCACAGCAGCCCTTAACTATGGCTACACCTTC
CASSPIFTAALNYGYTF
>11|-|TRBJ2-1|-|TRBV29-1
TGCAGCGTTTCCAGGTACAATGAGCAGTTCTTC
CSVSRYNEQFF
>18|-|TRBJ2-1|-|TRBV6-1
TGTGCCAGCAGTGAAGCGGGAAGGGGAGGAATCCTTTACAATGAGCAGTTCTTC
CASSEAGRGGILYNEQFF
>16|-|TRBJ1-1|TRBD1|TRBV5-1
TGCGCCAGCAGGCACCCACAGGGGGCGCTCAGTACTGAAGCTTTCTTT
CASRHPQGALSTEAFF
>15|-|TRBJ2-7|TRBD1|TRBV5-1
TGCGCCAGCAGCTGGCCGGGACAGGGGGCCTACGAGCAGTACTTC
CASSWPGQGAYEQYF
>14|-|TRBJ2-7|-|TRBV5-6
TGTGCCAGCAGCTTCCGGCAGGGGTTGAGGGAGCAGTACTTC
CASSFRQGLREQYF
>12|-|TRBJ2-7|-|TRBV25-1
TGTGCCAGCGGGGACATACTCTACGAGCAGTACTTC
CASGDILYEQYF
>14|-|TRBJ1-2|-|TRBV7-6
TGTGCCAGCAGCCCTGGGAGGCAGGGAATAGTCTACACCTTC
CASSPGRQGIVYTF
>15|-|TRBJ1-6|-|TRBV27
TGTGCCAGCAGGCTCGGGAGCTCCTATAATTCACCCCTCCACTTT
CASRLGSSYNSPLHF
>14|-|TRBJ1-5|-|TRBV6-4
TGTGCCAGCAGTGTGACTGCCGGCAATCAGCCCCAGCATTTT
CASSVTAGNQPQHF
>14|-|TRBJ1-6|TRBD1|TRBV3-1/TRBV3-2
TGTGCCAGCAGCCAAGCCAGGGGGAATTCACCCCTCCACTTT
CASSQARGNSPLHF
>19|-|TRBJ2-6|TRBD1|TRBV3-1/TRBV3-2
TGTGCCAGCAGCCACCAAGGGTGGGACAGGTTCTCTGGGGCCAACGTCCTGACTTTC
CASSHQGWDRFSGANVLTF
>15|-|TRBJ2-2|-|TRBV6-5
TGTGCCAGCAGTCCATGGACAACGAACACCGGGGAGCTGTTTTTT
CASSPWTTNTGELFF
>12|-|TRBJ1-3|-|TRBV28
TGTGCCAGCACCGTCTCTGGAAACACCATATATTTT
CASTVSGNTIYF
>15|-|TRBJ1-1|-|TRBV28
TGTGCCAGCAGTCCGCCTCCCGGACAGCCAACTGAAGCTTTCTTT
CASSPPPGQPTEAFF
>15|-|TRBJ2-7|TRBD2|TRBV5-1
TGCGCCAGCTCCCTGAGGGCGGGGGGGACCTACGAGCAGTACTTC
CASSLRAGGTYEQYF
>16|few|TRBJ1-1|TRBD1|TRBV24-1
TGTGCCACCTATCCGGGACAGGGGATTGGGGACACTGAAGCTTTCTTT
CATYPGQGIGDTEAFF
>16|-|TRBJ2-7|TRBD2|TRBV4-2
TGTGCCAGCAGCCAAGAGGGAACTAGCGGGAGCTACGAGCAGTACTTC
CASSQEGTSGSYEQYF
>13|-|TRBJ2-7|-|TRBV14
TGTGCCAGCAGCGCGACTCGCGGGTACGAGCAGTACTTC
CASSATRGYEQYF
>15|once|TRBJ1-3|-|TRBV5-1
TGCGCCAGCAGCCACGGACAGACCTCTGGAAACACCATATATTTT
CASSHGQTSGNTIYF
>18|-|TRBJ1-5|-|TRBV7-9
TGTGCCAGCAGCCGGAAGGGGCAGGCGGGATATAGCAATCAGCCCCAGCATTTT
CASSRKGQAGYSNQPQHF
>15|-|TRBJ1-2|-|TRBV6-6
TGTGCCAGCAGTTACTCGCAGGAACTTAACTATGGCTACACCTTC
CASSYSQELNYGYTF
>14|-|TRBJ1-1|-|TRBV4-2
TGTGCCAGCAGCAGGGGGGAGGGCAGGACTGAAGCTTTCTTT
CASSRGEGRTEAFF
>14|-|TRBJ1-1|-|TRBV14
TGTGCCAGCAGCCAAGGTCCCAGGAACACTGAAGCTTTCTTT
CASSQGPRNTEAFF
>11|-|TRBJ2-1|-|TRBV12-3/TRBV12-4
TGTGCCAGCAGTTTAACAGGGGAGCAGTTCTTC
CASSLTGEQFF
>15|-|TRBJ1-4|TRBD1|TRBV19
TGCGCCAGTAGTCTCCAGACAGGGGTTATTGAAAAACTGTTTTTT
CASSLQTGVIEKLFF
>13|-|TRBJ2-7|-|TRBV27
TGTGCCAGCAGTCCGGGACACTTCTACGAGCAGTACTTC
CASSPGHFYEQYF
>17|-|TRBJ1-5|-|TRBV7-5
TGTGTCAGAAGCTGCACGACAGGGAAGCGGACCAATCAGCCCCAGCATTTT
CVRSCTTGKRTNQPQHF
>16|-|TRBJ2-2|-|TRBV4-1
TGCGCCAGCAGCCTTTCCGGGACTGTAAACACCGGGGAGCTGTTTTTT
CASSLSGTVNTGELFF